This T cell receptor (beta chain) appears in the sequencing data of a study of early T cells in non-severe SARS-CoV-2 infection. TCRdb reprocessed the 5' RACE reads with MiXCR, giving one entry per CDR3 protein. The sample contains tens of thousands of distinct CDR3 sequences, 9.3% of which appear only once. Germline V gene sequence: CDR1 SGHRS, CDR2 YFSETQ. The length of the CDR3 is 14 residues. Trimming took 4 bases from V and 7 from J; bases not matched to a gene: 5. This rearrangement joins TRBV5-1 to TRBJ1-4; 9 positions match TRBD1. The receptor was isolated from an adult who was a healthcare worker with PCR-confirmed SARS-CoV-2 infection or an uninfected control (not recorded which). Sequences were obtained from whole blood. Here the CDR3 reads CASSPGQGGEKLFF. In DNA, the CDR3 is TGCGCCAGCAGCCCGGGACAGGGTGGTGAAAAACTGTTTTTT. Looking up the rest from reference TRBV5-1 and TRBJ1-4 gives the full variable domain: KAGVTQTPRYLIKTRGQQVTLSCSPISGHRSVSWYQQTPGQGLQFLFEYFSETQRNKGNFPGRFSGRQFSNSRSEMNVSTLELGDSALYLCASSPGQGGEKLFFGSGTQLSVL.